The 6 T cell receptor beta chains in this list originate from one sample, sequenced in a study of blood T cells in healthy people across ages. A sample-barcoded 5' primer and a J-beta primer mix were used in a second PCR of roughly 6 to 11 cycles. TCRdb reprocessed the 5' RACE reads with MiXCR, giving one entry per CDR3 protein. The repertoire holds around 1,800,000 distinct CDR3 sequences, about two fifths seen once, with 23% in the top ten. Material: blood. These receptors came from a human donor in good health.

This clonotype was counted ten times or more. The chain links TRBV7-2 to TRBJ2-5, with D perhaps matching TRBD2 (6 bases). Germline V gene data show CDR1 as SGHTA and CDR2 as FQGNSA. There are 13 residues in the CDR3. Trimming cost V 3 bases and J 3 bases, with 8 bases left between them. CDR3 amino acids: CASSFGGKETQYF. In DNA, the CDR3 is TGTGCCAGCAGCTTTGGGGGGAAAGAGACCCAGTACTTC.

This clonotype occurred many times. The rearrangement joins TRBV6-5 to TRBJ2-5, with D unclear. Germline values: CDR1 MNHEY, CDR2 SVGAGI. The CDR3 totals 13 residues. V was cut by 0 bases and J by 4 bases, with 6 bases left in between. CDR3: CASSYSALETQYF. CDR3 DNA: TGTGCCAGCAGTTACTCAGCTCTAGAGACCCAGTACTTC.

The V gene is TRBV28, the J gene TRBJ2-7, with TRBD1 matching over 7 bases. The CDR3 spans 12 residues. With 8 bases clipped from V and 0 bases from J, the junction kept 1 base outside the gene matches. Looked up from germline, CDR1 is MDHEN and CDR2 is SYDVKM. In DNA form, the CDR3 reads TGTGCCAGCGGACAGGACTCCTACGAGCAGTACTTC. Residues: CASGQDSYEQYF.

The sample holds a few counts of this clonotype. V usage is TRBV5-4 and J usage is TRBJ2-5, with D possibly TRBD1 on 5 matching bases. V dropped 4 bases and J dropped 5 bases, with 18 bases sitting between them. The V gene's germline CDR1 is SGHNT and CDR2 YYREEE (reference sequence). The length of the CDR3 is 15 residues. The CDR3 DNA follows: TGTGCCAGCAGCAAACCCGGATGGACAAAGGAGACCCAGTACTTC. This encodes CASSKPGWTKETQYF.

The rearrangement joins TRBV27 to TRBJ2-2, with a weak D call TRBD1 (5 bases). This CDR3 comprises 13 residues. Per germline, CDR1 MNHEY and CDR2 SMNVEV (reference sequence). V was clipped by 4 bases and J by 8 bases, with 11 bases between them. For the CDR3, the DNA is TGTGCCAGCAGTTCAGGGCGAAGGGGGGAGCTGTTTTTT. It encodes CASSSGRRGELFF.

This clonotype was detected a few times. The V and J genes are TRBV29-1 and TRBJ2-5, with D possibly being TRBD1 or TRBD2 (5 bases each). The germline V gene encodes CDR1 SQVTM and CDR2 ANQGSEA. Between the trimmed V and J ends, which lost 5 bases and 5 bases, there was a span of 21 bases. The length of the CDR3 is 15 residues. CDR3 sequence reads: CSVLRDPASLETQYF. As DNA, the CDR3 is TGCAGCGTTTTACGGGACCCCGCATCCTTGGAGACCCAGTACTTC.